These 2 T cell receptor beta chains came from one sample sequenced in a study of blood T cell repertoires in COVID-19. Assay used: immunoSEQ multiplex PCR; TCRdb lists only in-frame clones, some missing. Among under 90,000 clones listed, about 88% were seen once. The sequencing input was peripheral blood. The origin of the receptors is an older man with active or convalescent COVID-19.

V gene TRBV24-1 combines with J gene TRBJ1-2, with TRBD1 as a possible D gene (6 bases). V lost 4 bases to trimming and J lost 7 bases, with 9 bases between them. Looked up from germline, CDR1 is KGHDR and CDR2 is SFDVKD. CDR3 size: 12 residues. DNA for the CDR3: TGTGCCACCAGTGAGGACAGCAGTGGCTACACCTTC. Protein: CATSEDSSGYTF.

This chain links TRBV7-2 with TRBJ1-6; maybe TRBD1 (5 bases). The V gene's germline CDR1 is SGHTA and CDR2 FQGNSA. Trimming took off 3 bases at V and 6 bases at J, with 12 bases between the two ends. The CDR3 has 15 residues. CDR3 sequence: CASSLGRTTNSPLHF. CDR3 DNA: TGTGCCAGCAGCTTGGGGCGGACTACTAATTCACCCCTCCACTTT.